This TCR beta chain was documented in a study of chemoradiotherapy in HPV16-positive cancers (dated 2022 in TCRdb). In the study overall: Using functional T-cell assays on cells from a couple of HPV16-positive patients, the researchers defined candidate HPV-specific T-cell clones and common TCR motifs. The study asked whether T-cell immunity against the HPV oncoproteins E6 and E7 changes during chemoradiotherapy and whether it affects survival. The candidate HPV-specific TCRs and motifs were then tracked in TCR repertoires from about 90 patients with HPV-related cancers. Overall results and qualifications from the work: In HPV16-positive patients, expansion of HPV-responsive T cells during chemoradiotherapy was associated with improved recurrence-free survival. The survival association was reported for HPV16-positive patients, and the functional definition of HPV-specific T cells was derived from only a couple of HPV16-positive patients. Expansion of candidate HPV-specific clones and E7-related TCR motifs was observed in the tumor microenvironment during treatment, whereas no such expansion was observed for non-HPV-specific T cells.

A remark on this clone: Which antigen it targets is not known. There are no base qualities to consult, and no much larger clone falls within one base.

The protocol used for the library was the immunoSEQ multiplex PCR assay. Not all clones reach the TCRdb copy of this immuneACCESS table, which keeps in-frame sequences only. Checked studies attribute under half of the gap to unresolved V genes and leave the rest unexplained. The sample has several thousand clones on record, over 75% of them singletons. Approximately 8.1% of the sample is taken by the ten largest. Repertoires were sampled multiple times during chemoradiotherapy, which allowed clonal expansion in the tumor microenvironment to be followed. The TCR originated in a human donor with HPV-associated anogenital cancer. The sequences come from tumor tissue, collected from a patient who underwent chemoradiotherapy.

The nucleotides are TGTGCCAGCAGTTACTCGAGACTAGCCAAAAACATTCAGTACTTC. It codes for CASSYSRLAKNIQYF. The sequence joins TRBV6-5 to TRBJ2-4, with an unclear D gene assignment. Sequences MNHEY (CDR1) and SVGAGI (CDR2) are obtained from the germline V gene. V is cut by 0 bases and J by 0 bases, and the space between the germline ends is 6 bases. Measured from the cysteine to the phenylalanine, the CDR3 is 15 residues long. The retained sequence is limited to the CDR3, 45 bases, with the frame set at the first base.